These T cell receptor beta chains were read from a single sample in a study of Tregs in tolerant kidney transplant recipients. Assay used: immunoSEQ multiplex PCR; TCRdb lists only in-frame clones, some missing. In the table there are more than 95,000 clones, around 94% of which are singletons. The sample comprised CD4+ T cells from blood. The receptors derive from a human donor in good health. Both conserved end residues are part of each CDR3. The order of the fields is CDR3 protein, CDR3 DNA, J gene, clone size, D gene, V gene. D genes are given only for firm matches. Size values are once, few and many counts, or a class for expanded clones, and some rows have none.

CDR3 protein: CAWSPVSGMTWNEQFF; CDR3 DNA: TGTGCCTGGAGCCCCGTGAGTGGGATGACTTGGAATGAGCAGTTCTTC; J gene: TRBJ2-1; clone size: NA; D gene: NA; V gene: TRBV30
CDR3 protein: CASSPSLMNTEAFF; CDR3 DNA: TGTGCCAGCAGCCCGAGCTTAATGAACACTGAAGCTTTCTTT; J gene: TRBJ1-1; clone size: NA; D gene: NA; V gene: TRBV7-9
CDR3 protein: CASIIRPDTTGTEAFF; CDR3 DNA: TGCGCCAGCATCATAAGGCCTGACACGACCGGCACTGAAGCTTTCTTT; J gene: TRBJ1-1; clone size: NA; D gene: NA; V gene: TRBV4-1
CDR3 protein: CASSPSPLGGGQPQHF; CDR3 DNA: TGTGCCAGTAGTCCAAGCCCCCTGGGGGGCGGTCAGCCCCAGCATTTT; J gene: TRBJ1-5; clone size: NA; D gene: NA; V gene: TRBV19
CDR3 protein: CASSLDSGADTQYF; CDR3 DNA: TGTGCCAGCAGTCTCGACTCTGGGGCAGATACGCAGTATTTT; J gene: TRBJ2-3; clone size: once; D gene: NA; V gene: TRBV2
CDR3 protein: CASSLGREDEKLFF; CDR3 DNA: TGTGCCAGCAGCTTGGGCAGGGAGGATGAAAAACTGTTTTTT; J gene: TRBJ1-4; clone size: NA; D gene: NA; V gene: TRBV7-2
CDR3 protein: CSVEDYAGLGGYTF; CDR3 DNA: TGCAGCGTTGAAGATTACGCGGGGCTGGGCGGCTACACCTTC; J gene: TRBJ1-2; clone size: once; D gene: NA; V gene: TRBV29-1
CDR3 protein: CAWDRGLATNEKLFF; CDR3 DNA: TGTGCCTGGGACAGGGGGTTGGCAACTAATGAAAAACTGTTTTTT; J gene: TRBJ1-4; clone size: NA; D gene: TRBD1; V gene: TRBV30
CDR3 protein: CASSYSSTSSNPFF; CDR3 DNA: TGTGCCAGCAGTTACTCGAGTACCAGTTCCAACCCCTTCTTC; J gene: TRBJ2-7; clone size: NA; D gene: NA; V gene: TRBV6-5
CDR3 protein: CASSRWDRTNYGYTF; CDR3 DNA: TGTGCCAGTAGTAGATGGGACAGAACTAACTATGGCTACACCTTC; J gene: TRBJ1-2; clone size: NA; D gene: TRBD1; V gene: TRBV19
CDR3 protein: CASSARQGAPDGYTF; CDR3 DNA: TGTGCCAGCAGTGCCAGACAGGGGGCGCCTGATGGCTACACCTTC; J gene: TRBJ1-2; clone size: NA; D gene: TRBD1; V gene: TRBV6-6
CDR3 protein: CATTRTGGNTEAFF; CDR3 DNA: TGTGCCACTACAAGGACAGGGGGTAACACTGAAGCTTTCTTT; J gene: TRBJ1-1; clone size: once; D gene: TRBD1; V gene: TRBV5-4
CDR3 protein: CASSRDSYSPLHF; CDR3 DNA: TGTGCCAGTAGCCGGGACAGTTATTCACCCCTCCACTTT; J gene: TRBJ1-6; clone size: few; D gene: TRBD1; V gene: TRBV19